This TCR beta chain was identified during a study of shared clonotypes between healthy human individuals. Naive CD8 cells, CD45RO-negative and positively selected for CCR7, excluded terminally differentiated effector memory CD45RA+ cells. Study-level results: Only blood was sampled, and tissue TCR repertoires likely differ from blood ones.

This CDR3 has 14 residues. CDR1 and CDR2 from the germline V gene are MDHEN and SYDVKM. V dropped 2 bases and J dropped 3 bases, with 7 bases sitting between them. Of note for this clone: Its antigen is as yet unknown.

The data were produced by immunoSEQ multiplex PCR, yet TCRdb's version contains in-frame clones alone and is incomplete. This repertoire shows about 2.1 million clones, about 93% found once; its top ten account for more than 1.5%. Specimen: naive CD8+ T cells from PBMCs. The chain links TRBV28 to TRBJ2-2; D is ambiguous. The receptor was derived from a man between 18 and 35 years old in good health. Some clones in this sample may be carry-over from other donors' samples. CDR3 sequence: CASSLDVDTGELFF. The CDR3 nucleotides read TGTGCCAGCAGTTTAGATGTAGACACCGGGGAGCTGTTTTTT.